The clone carrying this T cell receptor (beta chain) appeared a single time. This sample stems from a study of technical replicates of blood from several donors. V dropped 7 bases and J dropped 18; count of bases not matched to a gene: 11. The germline V gene has CDR1 MNHEY and CDR2 SVGAGI. The CDR3 is 12 residues long. Using immunoSEQ multiplex PCR, the repertoire was profiled, and TCRdb retains in-frame clones only, with some absent. The sample shows about 84,000 clones, 93% of them seen only once. The receptor was derived from a human donor in good health. The sequenced material came from T cells isolated from PBMCs. V is TRBV6-5 and J is TRBJ1-6, with TRBD1 matching over 8 bases. The CDR3 DNA reads as TGTGCCAGCAACGACAGGGGTGGAAAGGACCACTTT. It is translated as CASNDRGGKDHF.